A single sample is the source of the 16 T cell receptor beta chains below, sequenced in a study of OX40 agonist ivuxolimab in advanced cancers. Data came from immunoSEQ multiplex PCR; TCRdb stores just in-frame clones and leaves some out. The repertoire holds some 97,000 clones, with 90% as singletons. Sequences were derived from CD4+ or CD8+ T cells sorted from blood, sampled in a trial of the OX40 agonist ivuxolimab. The receptors come from an adult with an advanced solid tumor such as melanoma, head and neck, liver or kidney cancer.

This sequence joins TRBV4-1 and TRBJ2-2, with 8 nucleotides matching TRBD1. This CDR3 comprises 16 residues. V dropped 1 base and J dropped 1; count of bases not matched to a gene: 2. CDR1 is MGHRA, CDR2 YSYEKL, per germline. The CDR3 bases are TGCGCCAGCAGCCAAGGGGACAGGATGAACACCGGGGAGCTGTTTTTT. Translating it yields CASSQGDRMNTGELFF.

The CDR3 loop reads CASSFSSQGSNQPQHF. Written as DNA, the CDR3 is TGTGCCAGCAGTTTCTCCTCACAGGGGTCCAATCAGCCCCAGCATTTT. The gene calls are TRBV27 and TRBJ1-5; 7 bases align to TRBD1. The germline V gene encodes CDR1 MNHEY and CDR2 SMNVEV (reference sequence). Losses at the gene ends were 3 bases for V and 3 bases for J; bases not matched to a gene: 8. The CDR3 has 16 amino acids.

The CDR3 loop is CASSYGTGDFQPQHF. CDR3 DNA sequence: TGTGCCAGCAGTTATGGGACAGGGGACTTTCAGCCCCAGCATTTT. The rearrangement joins TRBV28 to TRBJ1-5; 10 bases line up with TRBD1. Trimming took 4 bases from V and 6 from J; bases not matched to a gene: 6. Germline V gene data show CDR1 as MDHEN and CDR2 as SYDVKM. This CDR3 is built from 15 residues.

V gene TRBV6-5 combines with J gene TRBJ2-7, with a possible D match to TRBD2 (6 bases). V lost 2 bases and J 2 bases, leaving 13 bases between the germline ends. The CDR3 runs to 15 residues. Germline loops: CDR1 MNHEY, CDR2 SVGAGI. This chain's CDR3 is CASSYMDSGAYEQYF. CDR3 in DNA: TGTGCCAGCAGTTACATGGATAGCGGAGCCTACGAGCAGTACTTC.

The chain combines TRBV5-1 with TRBJ1-1, with D perhaps matching TRBD1 (5 bases). Trimming pared 0 bases from V and 4 bases from J, leaving 13 bases between. The germline CDR1 and CDR2 sequences are SGHRS and YFSETQ. The CDR3 loop spans 15 amino acids. CDR3 DNA sequence: TGCGCCAGCAGCTTGGAGTCAGGGAGGGGCACTGAAGCTTTCTTT. This translates into CASSLESGRGTEAFF.

The V gene is TRBV7-2, the J gene TRBJ2-1; 9 bases map to TRBD1. This CDR3 is built from 14 residues. V dropped 7 bases and J dropped 8; count of bases not matched to a gene: 9. CDR1 SGHTA and CDR2 FQGNSA come from the germline V gene. The CDR3 DNA follows: TGTGCCAGCATCCTCCAGACAGGGGGGTATGAGCAGTTCTTC. It encodes CASILQTGGYEQFF.

This clone was observed once. CDR3 in amino acids: CASSPDAKDQPQHF. The CDR3 DNA reads TGTGCCAGCTCACCTGACGCGAAAGATCAGCCCCAGCATTTT. The chain joins TRBV18 to TRBJ1-5; the D is unclear. The CDR3 runs to 14 residues. V dropped 3 bases and J dropped 5 bases, with 11 bases sitting between them. Germline CDR1 is KGHSH and CDR2 is LQKENI.

The chain combines TRBV28 with TRBJ2-7, with 8 bases lining up with TRBD1. The length of the CDR3 is 14 residues. J gave up 4 bases and V 8 bases, and 10 bases lay outside the gene matches. CDR1 is MDHEN, CDR2 SYDVKM, per germline. CDR3 nucleotide sequence: TGTGCCAGCCTGGACCGGACAGGGACTTACGAGCAGTACTTC. Residues: CASLDRTGTYEQYF. The full variable domain, completed using reference TRBV28 and TRBJ2-7, is DVKVTQSSRYLVKRTGEKVFLECVQDMDHENMFWYRQDPGLGLRLIYFSYDVKMKEKGDIPEGYSVSREKKERFSLILESASTNQTSMYLCASLDRTGTYEQYFGPGTRLTVT.

The chain couples TRBV7-2 to TRBJ1-6, with 9 bases that match TRBD1. The trim removed 1 base at V and 5 bases at J, leaving 3 bases unmatched. The CDR3 is 16 residues long. Germline CDR1 SGHTA, CDR2 FQGNSA. As DNA, the CDR3 is TGTGCCAGCAGCTTAGGACAGGGGGGGAATAATTCACCCCTCCACTTT. The encoded protein is CASSLGQGGNNSPLHF.

The chain has TRBV5-1 and TRBJ2-5; 14 nucleotides match TRBD2. The junction had 9 bases not matched to a gene; V was cut back by 4 bases and J by 4 bases. The CDR3 consists of 17 residues. Germline values: CDR1 SGHRS, CDR2 YFSETQ. CDR3 region: CASSPGLAGGVGETQYF. In nucleotides, the CDR3 is TGCGCCAGCAGCCCCGGACTAGCGGGAGGAGTGGGAGAGACCCAGTACTTC. The whole variable domain, filled in from reference TRBV5-1 and TRBJ2-5, reads KAGVTQTPRYLIKTRGQQVTLSCSPISGHRSVSWYQQTPGQGLQFLFEYFSETQRNKGNFPGRFSGRQFSNSRSEMNVSTLELGDSALYLCASSPGLAGGVGETQYFGPGTRLLVL.

This chain connects TRBV5-1 to TRBJ2-5; 9 bases agree with TRBD2. The V segment lost 2 bases and the J segment 4 bases; nucleotides outside the gene matches: 3. Germline-derived CDR1 and CDR2 are SGHRS and YFSETQ. The CDR3 contains 14 residues. This CDR3 reads CASSFQTSGETQYF. CDR3 in DNA: TGCGCCAGCAGCTTTCAGACTAGCGGAGAGACCCAGTACTTC.

The chain is built from TRBV19 and TRBJ2-1, with D tentatively TRBD2 (6 bases). This CDR3 is 15 amino acids long. Germline V gene lookup returns CDR1 LNHDA and CDR2 SQIVND (reference sequence). The V end lost 5 bases, the J end lost 4 bases, and 15 bases lay between the germline ends. As DNA, the CDR3 is TGTGCCAGTAGTGTTGGGCGGGAAGATTACAATGAGCAGTTCTTC. Amino acids: CASSVGREDYNEQFF.

V usage is TRBV9 and J usage is TRBJ2-3; the D call may be TRBD1 or TRBD2 (6 bases each). Per the germline V gene, CDR1 is SGDLS and CDR2 is YYNGEE. Trimming pared 4 bases from V and 2 bases from J, leaving 17 bases between. The CDR3 spans 16 residues. The CDR3 region has the DNA TGTGCCAGCAGCCGAGGGAGGACAGCCAACACAGATACGCAGTATTTT. This codes for CASSRGRTANTDTQYF.

The chain has TRBV18 and TRBJ2-7; 10 nucleotides line up with TRBD2. This CDR3 is built from 15 residues. Per the germline V gene, CDR1 is KGHSH and CDR2 is LQKENI. J was trimmed by 3 bases and V by 3 bases; bases with no gene match: 5. CDR3 nucleotide sequence: TGTGCCAGCTCACCTAGACTAGCGGGCCTCTACGAGCAGTACTTC. As protein: CASSPRLAGLYEQYF.

The chain couples TRBV11-2 to TRBJ2-1; 11 bases fit TRBD1. V was pared by 2 bases and J by 10 bases, with 4 bases of the junction left unmatched. This CDR3 spans 14 amino acids. The germline gives CDR1 SGHAT, CDR2 FQNNGV. The CDR3 region has the DNA TGTGCCAGCAGCTTATTGGACAGGGGGCAGGAGCAGTTCTTC. This gives the protein CASSLLDRGQEQFF.

The V gene is TRBV7-3, the J gene TRBJ2-7; TRBD1 agrees at 7 bases. The CDR3 totals 15 residues. V shed 1 base and J 2 bases; nucleotides not matched to a gene: 5. The germline CDR1 and CDR2 sequences are SGHTA and FQGTGA. The chain's CDR3 is CASSLIGGQAYEQYF. CDR3 DNA: TGTGCCAGCAGCTTAATCGGCGGACAGGCCTACGAGCAGTACTTC.